One sample yielded the 21 T cell receptor beta chains listed below, sequenced in a study of Graves' ophthalmopathy and Graves' hyperthyroidism. Amplification targeted the TCR beta CDR3 regions, with RNA transcripts as the source material. The library came from an HTBI-primed first-round RT-PCR and a second-round multiplex PCR. One entry per CDR3 protein results from TCRdb running MiXCR on the multiplex PCR reads. The sample carries some 350,000 distinct CDR3 sequences, about a sixth recorded once. The specimen sequenced was peripheral blood. The receptors here all came from an adult woman with stable Graves' hyperthyroidism.

This clonotype has a count of ten or more. This chain joins TRBV6-5 and TRBJ2-7; D is unresolved. Germline V CDR1 and CDR2: MNHEY, SVGAGI. Deletions cut 6 bases from V and 2 bases from J, with 8 bases between. The CDR3 sequence is 12 residues long. The DNA of the CDR3 is TGTGCCAGCAGCCCCCAGACCTACGAGCAGTACTTC. Translation gives CASSPQTYEQYF.

This clonotype appeared many times. The V gene is TRBV7-2, the J gene TRBJ1-3; 7 bases are a match to TRBD1. V lost 5 bases and J lost 4; bases outside the gene matches: 8. The CDR3 runs to 15 residues. The germline V gene encodes CDR1 SGHTA and CDR2 FQGNSA. CDR3 region: CASSTTGMSGNTIYF. DNA for the CDR3: TGTGCCAGCAGCACGACAGGGATGAGCGGAAACACCATATATTTT.

This clonotype was detected many times. This chain uses TRBV6-1 with TRBJ2-7, with no clear D. The germline V gene has CDR1 MNHNS and CDR2 SASEGT. V was clipped by 3 bases and J by 5 bases, with 11 bases between them. The CDR3 is 13 residues long. The CDR3 region is CASSDPAGHEQYF. CDR3 nucleotides: TGTGCCAGCAGTGACCCGGCCGGCCACGAGCAGTACTTC.

The table lists this clonotype with many counts. This rearrangement joins TRBV7-2 to TRBJ1-5, with 8 bases matching TRBD1. In germline, CDR1 is SGHTA, CDR2 FQGNSA. The CDR3 consists of 14 residues. V lost 5 bases and J lost 5; bases outside the gene matches: 5. The CDR3 here is CASSQTGDHQPQHF. CDR3 bases: TGTGCCAGCAGCCAGACAGGGGATCATCAGCCCCAGCATTTT. The variable domain in full, completed from reference TRBV7-2 and TRBJ1-5, reads GAGVSQSPSNKVTEKGKDVELRCDPISGHTALYWYRQSLGQGLEFLIYFQGNSAPDKSGLPSDRFSAERTGGSVSTLTIQRTQQEDSAVYLCASSQTGDHQPQHFGDGTRLSIL.

This clonotype occurred many times. The chain couples TRBV6-2 or TRBV6-3 to TRBJ2-7; no definite D call. CDR3 length equals 13 residues. Germline assignment: CDR1 MNHEY and CDR2 SVGEGT. V lost 2 bases and J lost 7, with 12 bases in between. Here the CDR3 reads CASSYAQDWEQYF. The CDR3 nucleotides read TGTGCCAGCAGTTACGCCCAGGATTGGGAGCAGTACTTC.

There are many counts of this clonotype. The chain recombines TRBV20-1 with TRBJ1-2; D remains unclear. This CDR3 is built from 12 residues. The V gene lost 3 bases and the J gene lost 3 bases, with 8 bases spanning the gap. The germline CDR1 and CDR2 sequences are DFQATT and SNEGSKA (reference sequence). The CDR3 loop is CSARVFYYGYTF. For the CDR3, the DNA is TGCAGTGCTAGGGTCTTCTACTATGGCTACACCTTC.

The J gene is TRBJ1-2, the V gene TRBV2, with 7 nucleotides matching TRBD1. The CDR3 covers 13 residues. CDR1 and CDR2 from the germline V gene are SNHLY and FYNNEI. With V trimmed by 6 bases and J by 5 bases, 6 bases remained unmatched. The CDR3 coding sequence is TGTGCCAGCAGCAGAGGGACAGATTATGGCTACACCTTC. It encodes CASSRGTDYGYTF.

This clonotype was seen many times. The V gene is TRBV12-3 or TRBV12-4, the J gene TRBJ1-2, with a possible D match to TRBD1 (5 bases). The CDR3 is 12 amino acids. Trimming stripped 3 bases from V and 7 bases from J, with 9 bases between. The CDR3 sequence: CASSLFRVGYTF. For the CDR3, the DNA is TGTGCCAGCAGTTTGTTCAGGGTTGGCTACACCTTC.

Ten or more counts support this clonotype. This chain joins TRBV4-1 and TRBJ2-7, with 11 bases lining up with TRBD2. Germline V gives CDR1 MGHRA, CDR2 YSYEKL. The CDR3 contains 17 residues. The ends lost 4 bases at V and 0 bases at J; junction bases unmatched: 8. The CDR3 is CASSPPGLAGVSYEQYF. The CDR3 bases are TGCGCCAGCAGCCCCCCAGGACTAGCGGGCGTCTCCTACGAGCAGTACTTC.

This clonotype appeared many times. The chain recombines TRBV12-3 or TRBV12-4 with TRBJ1-6, with D perhaps TRBD1 (5 bases). Between the trimmed V and J ends, which lost 6 bases and 5 bases, there was a span of 11 bases. The CDR3 consists of 14 residues. The CDR3 sequence: CASSLRAHNSPLHF. The CDR3 DNA reads TGTGCCAGCAGCCTCAGGGCCCATAATTCACCCCTCCACTTT.

This clonotype was detected many times. The chain joins TRBV5-1 to TRBJ2-5; a weak D match, TRBD1 (6 bases). This CDR3 comprises 13 residues. Germline V gene data show CDR1 as SGHRS and CDR2 as YFSETQ. Trimming stripped 4 bases from V and 2 bases from J, with 9 bases between. The CDR3 bases are TGCGCCAGCAGCCGACAGGAGCAAGAGACCCAGTACTTC. It codes for CASSRQEQETQYF.

This clonotype has at least ten counts. The chain joins TRBV7-9 to TRBJ2-7, with D tentatively TRBD2 (5 bases). Germline V lookup: CDR1 SEHNR, CDR2 FQNEAQ (reference sequence). Trimming shortened V by 1 base and J by 3 bases, and 13 bases separated the two germline ends. The CDR3 runs 15 residues. The CDR3 protein is CASSLEAVSFYEQYF. CDR3 DNA: TGTGCCAGCAGCTTAGAAGCGGTTAGTTTCTACGAGCAGTACTTC.

V usage is TRBV3-1 and J usage is TRBJ2-5; a weak D match, TRBD2 (6 bases). CDR1 is LGHDT, CDR2 YNNKEL, per germline (reference sequence). Trimming left V 3 bases short and J 9 bases short, with 14 bases between. The CDR3 spans 13 residues. The CDR3 is CASSQGGEGPQYF. In DNA form, the CDR3 reads TGTGCCAGCAGCCAGGGGGGTGAGGGGCCCCAGTACTTC.

The table lists this clonotype with many counts. The chain has TRBV12-3 or TRBV12-4 and TRBJ1-3, with 7 nucleotides matching TRBD1. V was pared by 4 bases and J by 4 bases, with 7 bases of the junction left unmatched. The CDR3 length is 15 residues. Here the CDR3 reads CASSYRGVVGNTIYF. The DNA of the CDR3 is TGTGCCAGCAGTTACAGGGGAGTGGTGGGAAACACCATATATTTT.

This clonotype was detected ten times or more. J is TRBJ1-1 and V is TRBV29-1, with D unresolved. The ends were cut back, 4 bases at V and 4 bases at J, with 16 bases in the middle. Germline CDR1 and CDR2: SQVTM and ANQGSEA. The CDR3 extends over 14 amino acids. The CDR3 here is CSVVRLRGSTEAFF. The CDR3 DNA reads as TGCAGCGTTGTTCGGTTGCGGGGATCCACTGAAGCTTTCTTT. Variable domain in full (rest from reference TRBV29-1 and TRBJ1-1): SAVISQKPSRDICQRGTSLTIQCQVDSQVTMMFWYRQQPGQSLTLIATANQGSEATYESGFVIDKFPISRPNLTFSTLTVSNMSPEDSSIYLCSVVRLRGSTEAFFGQGTRLTVV.

The chain is built from TRBV4-2 and TRBJ2-7, with 12 bases aligning to TRBD2. CDR3 size: 17 residues. The V gene's germline CDR1 is LGHNA and CDR2 YNFKEQ. Losses at the gene ends were 0 bases for V and 3 bases for J; bases not matched to a gene: 6. DNA of the CDR3: TGTGCCAGCAGCCAAGATGGATCTAGCGGGAGGGTCTACGAGCAGTACTTC. Protein product: CASSQDGSSGRVYEQYF.

This clonotype was detected ten times or more. The chain employs TRBV6-2 or TRBV6-3 and TRBJ1-2; the D gene is possibly TRBD1 (6 bases). V was shortened by 5 bases and J by 8 bases, with 15 bases between the two germline ends. The germline V gene encodes CDR1 MNHEY and CDR2 SVGEGT. The CDR3 sequence is 13 residues long. The CDR3 DNA sequence: TGTGCCAGCAGTAGATTGGGGGACAACGGCTACACCTTC. The encoded protein is CASSRLGDNGYTF.

This clonotype appeared many times. The chain links TRBV20-1 to TRBJ2-7, with 10 bases matching TRBD1. This CDR3 contains 17 residues. J gave up 0 bases and V 3 bases, and 11 bases lay outside the gene matches. Germline values: CDR1 DFQATT, CDR2 SNEGSKA (reference sequence). The CDR3 reads CSASHRTGGQLSYEQYF. In DNA, the CDR3 is TGCAGTGCTAGTCACAGGACAGGGGGTCAACTCTCCTACGAGCAGTACTTC.

In its sample, this clonotype was seen many times. The chain employs TRBV7-3 and TRBJ2-2; 10 positions agree with TRBD2. This CDR3 spans 15 amino acids. In germline, CDR1 is SGHTA, CDR2 FQGTGA. Unmatched junction bases numbered 5, after V lost 4 bases and J lost 6 bases. This chain's CDR3 is CASSYSGRWPGELFF. The CDR3 region has the DNA TGTGCCAGCAGCTATAGCGGGAGGTGGCCCGGGGAGCTGTTTTTT.

Many counts were recorded for this clonotype. The chain has TRBV5-1 and TRBJ2-7; D call uncertain. The CDR3 is 13 residues long. CDR1 and CDR2 from the germline V gene are SGHRS and YFSETQ. The V gene lost 2 bases and the J gene lost 0 bases, with 6 bases spanning the gap. CDR3 in DNA: TGCGCCAGCAGCTTTTTGAACTCCTACGAGCAGTACTTC. This codes for CASSFLNSYEQYF.

This clonotype has more than one count but fewer than ten. This chain links TRBV9 with TRBJ2-3; no clear D gene. Germline V lookup: CDR1 SGDLS, CDR2 YYNGEE. The CDR3 is 15 amino acids. V was shortened by 1 base and J by 2 bases, with 11 bases between the two germline ends. DNA for the CDR3: TGTGCCAGCAGCGTAAAGGGTCAACACACAGATACGCAGTATTTT. Translating gives CASSVKGQHTDTQYF.